This T cell receptor (beta chain) stems from a study of blood T cell repertoires in COVID-19. Followed longitudinally, the Seattle patients had been enrolled during active infection. Source study methods: Quantification of nucleated cells was approximated via reference gene primer amplification. Profiling relied on immunoSEQ multiplex PCR, and the TCRdb table lists in-frame clones only, not all of them. V and J calls and clone size follow that table, whereas D and trimming were derived from the DNA. This table holds approximately 150,000 clones, around four fifths found once. This sequence originates from a woman aged 80 or older with COVID-19, enrolled during active disease. The sample was peripheral blood.

DNA for the CDR3: TGTGCCAGCAGCTACAACAATAATCAGCCCCAGCATTTT. Residues: CASSYNNNQPQHF. The chain is built from TRBV4-2 and TRBJ1-5; D is uncertain. The V and J ends lost 5 bases and 4 bases respectively, with 9 bases between them. CDR3 size: 13 residues. Germline assignment: CDR1 LGHNA and CDR2 YNFKEQ.